A single T cell receptor beta chain is shown here with its context. TCRdb re-called the 5' RACE reads; one entry per CDR3 protein, DNA not given. This specimen shows about 380,000 distinct CDR3 sequences; the ten leading clones hold around 5.2%. This record comes from a study of T cells expressing NK-cell markers. The germline V gene has CDR1 LGHNA and CDR2 YNFKEQ. CDR3 length equals 12 residues. V gene TRBV4-2 combines with J gene TRBJ2-7. This sequence originates from a man aged 18-69 years in good health. Source material: blood T cells: a sorted CD56 or NKG2C T cell subset, CD4+ or CD8+ T cells, or bulk PBMC T cells (not recorded which). The chain's CDR3 is CASSDGAYEQYF.